One T cell receptor beta chain is described in this entry. These data come from a study of tumor-infiltrating lymphocytes in localized non-small cell lung cancer. Germline V CDR1 and CDR2: ENHRY, SYGVKD. The CDR3 runs 13 residues. J was trimmed by 6 bases and V by 11 bases; bases with no gene match: 12. Using immunoSEQ multiplex PCR, the repertoire was profiled, and TCRdb retains in-frame clones only, with some absent. The sample yields a few thousand clones, 79% seen once. Sequenced sample: uninvolved lung tissue not adjacent to the tumor. This clonotype was obtained from a human donor with non-small cell lung cancer. The genes are TRBV10-3 and TRBJ2-7, with 8 bases that match TRBD1. The CDR3 protein is CAARNPGGAEQYF. Here the CDR3 DNA reads TGTGCCGCCCGCAACCCAGGGGGCGCCGAGCAGTACTTC.